The clone carrying this TCR beta chain was counted ten times or more. Its specificity is not known. The data are from a study of neurological immune-mediated disorders. Whole-study findings and limits: Multiple sclerosis patients had less TCR clonal expansion than even healthy controls, unlike HTLV-1-associated myelopathy.

Germline loops: CDR1 DFQATT, CDR2 SNEGSKA (reference sequence). The V end lost 7 bases, the J end lost 5 bases, and 14 bases lay between the germline ends. There are 13 residues in the CDR3. The cDNA was produced through 5'RACE with 10-nucleotide random UMIs. TCRdb re-derived calls from the 5' RACE reads in MiXCR, one entry per CDR3 protein. The profile shows 25,000 to 35,000 distinct CDR3 sequences, 15% to 20% of them singletons. The time point here: technical triplicate 3. For sorted libraries, the input was 1 million CD4+ or CD8+ T cells. What was sequenced was CD4+ T cells from blood. This sequence joins TRBV20-1 and TRBJ1-4; D is perhaps TRBD1 (6 bases). The source of this sequence is a female donor with HTLV-1-associated myelopathy (HAM/TSP). CDR3 DNA sequence: TGCAGTGTATCGGACAGAAAGAATGAAAAACTGTTTTTT. Protein sequence: CSVSDRKNEKLFF.